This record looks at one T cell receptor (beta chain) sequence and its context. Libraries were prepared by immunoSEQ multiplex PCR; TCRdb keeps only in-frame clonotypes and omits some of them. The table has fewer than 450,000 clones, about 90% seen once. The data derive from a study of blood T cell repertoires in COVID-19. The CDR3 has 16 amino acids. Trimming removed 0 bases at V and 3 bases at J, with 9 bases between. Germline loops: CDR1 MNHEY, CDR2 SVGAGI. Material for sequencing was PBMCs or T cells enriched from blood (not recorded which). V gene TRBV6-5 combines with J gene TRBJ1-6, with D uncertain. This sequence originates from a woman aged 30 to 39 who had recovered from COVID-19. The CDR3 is CASSYSSPDYNSPLHF. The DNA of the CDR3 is TGTGCCAGCAGTTACTCTAGCCCGGACTATAATTCACCCCTCCACTTT.